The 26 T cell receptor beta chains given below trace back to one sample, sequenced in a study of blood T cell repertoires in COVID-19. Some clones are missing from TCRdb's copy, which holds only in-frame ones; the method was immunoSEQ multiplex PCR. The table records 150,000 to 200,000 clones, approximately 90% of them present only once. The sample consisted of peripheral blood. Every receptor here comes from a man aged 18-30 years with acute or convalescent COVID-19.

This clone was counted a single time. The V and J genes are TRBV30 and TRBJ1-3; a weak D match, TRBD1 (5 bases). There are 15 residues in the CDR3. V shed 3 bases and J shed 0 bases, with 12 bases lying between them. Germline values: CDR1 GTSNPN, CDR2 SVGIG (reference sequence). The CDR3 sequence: CAWRYDSNSGNTIYF. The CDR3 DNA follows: TGTGCCTGGAGATACGACAGCAACTCTGGAAACACCATATATTTT.

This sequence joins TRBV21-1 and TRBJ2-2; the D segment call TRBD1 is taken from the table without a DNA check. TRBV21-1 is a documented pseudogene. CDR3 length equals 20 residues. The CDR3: CASSLQTPPPRGSLTGELFF. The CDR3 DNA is TGTGCCAGCAGCCTTCAGACACCCCCGCCGAGGGGGAGCCTCACCGGGGAGCTGTTTTTT.

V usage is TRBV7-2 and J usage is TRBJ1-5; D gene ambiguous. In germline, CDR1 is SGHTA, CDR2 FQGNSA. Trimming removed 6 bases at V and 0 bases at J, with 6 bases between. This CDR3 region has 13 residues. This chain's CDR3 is CASSRGSNQPQHF. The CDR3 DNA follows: TGTGCCAGCAGTAGAGGTAGCAATCAGCCCCAGCATTTT.

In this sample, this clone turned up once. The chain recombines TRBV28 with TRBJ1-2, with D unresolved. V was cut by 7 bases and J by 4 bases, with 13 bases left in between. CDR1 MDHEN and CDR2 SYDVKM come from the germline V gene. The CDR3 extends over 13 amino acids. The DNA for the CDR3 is TGTGCCAGCACCCCACGCCGGGGCTATGGCTACACCTTC. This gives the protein CASTPRRGYGYTF.

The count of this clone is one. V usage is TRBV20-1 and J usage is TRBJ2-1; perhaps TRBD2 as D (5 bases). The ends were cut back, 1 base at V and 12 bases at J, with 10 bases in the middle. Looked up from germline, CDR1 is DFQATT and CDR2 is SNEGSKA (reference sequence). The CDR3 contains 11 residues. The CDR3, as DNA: TGCAGTGCTAGAGGGGAGTGGCTGCAGTTCTTC. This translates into CSARGEWLQFF.

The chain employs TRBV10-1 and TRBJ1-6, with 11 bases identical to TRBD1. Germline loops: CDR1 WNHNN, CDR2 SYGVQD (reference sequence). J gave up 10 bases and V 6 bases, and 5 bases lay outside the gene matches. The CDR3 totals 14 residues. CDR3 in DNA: TGCGCCAGCAGCCGGGACAGGGGGAACTCACCCCTCCACTTT. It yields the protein CASSRDRGNSPLHF.

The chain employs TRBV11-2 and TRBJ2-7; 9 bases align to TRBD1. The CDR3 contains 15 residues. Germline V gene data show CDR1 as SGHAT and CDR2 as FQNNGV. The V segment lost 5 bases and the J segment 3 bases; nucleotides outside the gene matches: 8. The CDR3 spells CASSQTGTGFYEQYF. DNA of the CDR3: TGTGCCAGCAGCCAAACCGGGACAGGGTTCTACGAGCAGTACTTC.

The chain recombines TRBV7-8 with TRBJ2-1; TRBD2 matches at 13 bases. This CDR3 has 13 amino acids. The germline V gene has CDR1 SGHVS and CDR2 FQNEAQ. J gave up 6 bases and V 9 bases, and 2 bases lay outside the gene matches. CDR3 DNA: TGTGCCAGTACTAGCGGGGGGGGCAATGAGCAGTTCTTC. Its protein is CASTSGGGNEQFF.

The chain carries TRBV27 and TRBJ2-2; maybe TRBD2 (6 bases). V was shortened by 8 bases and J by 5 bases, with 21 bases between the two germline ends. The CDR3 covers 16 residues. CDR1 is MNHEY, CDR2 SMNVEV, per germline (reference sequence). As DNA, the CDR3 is TGTGCCAGCTCTCCCTGGGGGGAAAGTAATACCGGGGAGCTGTTTTTT. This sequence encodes CASSPWGESNTGELFF.

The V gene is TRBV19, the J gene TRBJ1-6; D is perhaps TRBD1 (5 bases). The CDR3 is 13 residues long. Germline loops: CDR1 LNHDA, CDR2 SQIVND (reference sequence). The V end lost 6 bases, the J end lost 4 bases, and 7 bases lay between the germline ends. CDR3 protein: CASRQGYNSPLHF. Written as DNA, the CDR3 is TGTGCCAGTAGGCAGGGATATAATTCACCCCTCCACTTT.

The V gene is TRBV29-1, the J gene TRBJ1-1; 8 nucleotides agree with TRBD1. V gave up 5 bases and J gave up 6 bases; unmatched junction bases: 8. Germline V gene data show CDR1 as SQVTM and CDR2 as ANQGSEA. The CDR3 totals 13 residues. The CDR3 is CSVSDRESSEAFF. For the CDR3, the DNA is TGCAGCGTTTCGGACAGGGAATCATCTGAAGCTTTCTTT.

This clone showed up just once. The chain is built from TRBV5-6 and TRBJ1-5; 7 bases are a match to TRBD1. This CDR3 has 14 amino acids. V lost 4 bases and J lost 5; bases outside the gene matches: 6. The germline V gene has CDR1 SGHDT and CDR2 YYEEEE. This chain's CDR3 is CASSPWTGDQPQHF. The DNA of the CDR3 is TGTGCCAGCAGCCCATGGACAGGTGATCAGCCCCAGCATTTT.

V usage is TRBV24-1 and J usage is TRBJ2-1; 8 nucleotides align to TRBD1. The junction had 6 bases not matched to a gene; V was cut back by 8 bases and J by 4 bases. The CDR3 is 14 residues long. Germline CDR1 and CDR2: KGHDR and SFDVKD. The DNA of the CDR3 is TGTGCCACCACACCCGGGACAGGTTACAATGAGCAGTTCTTC. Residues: CATTPGTGYNEQFF.

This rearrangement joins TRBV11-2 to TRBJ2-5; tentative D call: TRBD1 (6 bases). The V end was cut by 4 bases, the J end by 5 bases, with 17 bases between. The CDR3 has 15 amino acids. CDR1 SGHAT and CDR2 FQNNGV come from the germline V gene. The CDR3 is CASSSGQSFGETQYF. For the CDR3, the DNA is TGTGCCAGCAGCTCAGGACAGTCCTTCGGGGAGACCCAGTACTTC.

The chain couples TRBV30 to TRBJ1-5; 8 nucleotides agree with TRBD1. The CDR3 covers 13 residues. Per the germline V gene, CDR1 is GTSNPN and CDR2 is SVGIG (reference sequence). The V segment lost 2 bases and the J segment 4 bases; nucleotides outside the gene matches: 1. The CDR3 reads CAWSQGANQPQHF. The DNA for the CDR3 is TGTGCCTGGAGTCAGGGGGCGAATCAGCCCCAGCATTTT.

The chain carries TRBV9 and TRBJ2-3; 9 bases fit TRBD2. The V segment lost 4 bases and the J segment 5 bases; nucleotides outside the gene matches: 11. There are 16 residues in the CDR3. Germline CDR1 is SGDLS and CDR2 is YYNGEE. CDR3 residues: CASSIAGGPKEDTQYF. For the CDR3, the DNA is TGTGCCAGCAGCATCGCGGGGGGGCCCAAAGAAGATACGCAGTATTTT.

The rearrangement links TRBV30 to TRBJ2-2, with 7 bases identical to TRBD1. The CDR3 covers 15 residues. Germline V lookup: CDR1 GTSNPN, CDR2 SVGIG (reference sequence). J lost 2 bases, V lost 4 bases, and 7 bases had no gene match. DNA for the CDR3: TGTGCCTGGAAACAGGGGATACTCAACACCGGGGAGCTGTTTTTT. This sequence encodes CAWKQGILNTGELFF.

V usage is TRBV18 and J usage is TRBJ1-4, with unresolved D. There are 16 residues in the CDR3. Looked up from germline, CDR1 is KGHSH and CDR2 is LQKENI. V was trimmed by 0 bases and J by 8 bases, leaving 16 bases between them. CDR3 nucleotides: TGTGCCAGCTCACCACCGGTTGCGGGTATGGGGGAAAAACTGTTTTTT. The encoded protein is CASSPPVAGMGEKLFF.

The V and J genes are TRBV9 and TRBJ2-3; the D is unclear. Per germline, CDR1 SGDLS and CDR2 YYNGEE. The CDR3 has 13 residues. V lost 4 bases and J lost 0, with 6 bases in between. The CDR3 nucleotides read TGTGCCAGCAGCCCACTGAGCACAGATACGCAGTATTTT. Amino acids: CASSPLSTDTQYF.

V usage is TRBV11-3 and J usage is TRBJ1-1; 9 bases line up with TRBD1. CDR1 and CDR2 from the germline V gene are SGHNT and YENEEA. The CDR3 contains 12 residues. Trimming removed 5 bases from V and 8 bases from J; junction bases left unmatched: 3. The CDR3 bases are TGTGCCAGCAGCCCCGGGACAGGGGAAGCTTTCTTT. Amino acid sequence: CASSPGTGEAFF.

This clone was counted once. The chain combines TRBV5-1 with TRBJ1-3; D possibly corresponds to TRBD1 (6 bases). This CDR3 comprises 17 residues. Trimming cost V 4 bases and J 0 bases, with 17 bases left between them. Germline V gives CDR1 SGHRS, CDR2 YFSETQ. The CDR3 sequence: CASSKQGPHSSGNTIYF. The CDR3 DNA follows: TGCGCCAGCAGCAAACAGGGTCCCCACAGCTCTGGAAACACCATATATTTT.

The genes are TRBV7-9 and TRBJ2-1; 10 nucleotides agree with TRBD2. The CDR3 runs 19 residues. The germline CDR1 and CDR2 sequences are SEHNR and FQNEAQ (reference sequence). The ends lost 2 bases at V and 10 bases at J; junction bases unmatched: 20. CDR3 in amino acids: CASSLPLYRTSGALQEQFF. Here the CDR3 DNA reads TGTGCCAGCAGCTTACCTCTCTACCGGACTAGCGGTGCCCTTCAGGAGCAGTTCTTC. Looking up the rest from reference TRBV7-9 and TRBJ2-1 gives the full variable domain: DTGVSQNPRHKITKRGQNVTFRCDPISEHNRLYWYRQTLGQGPEFLTYFQNEAQLEKSRLLSDRFSAERPKGSFSTLEIQRTEQGDSAMYLCASSLPLYRTSGALQEQFFGPGTRLTVL.

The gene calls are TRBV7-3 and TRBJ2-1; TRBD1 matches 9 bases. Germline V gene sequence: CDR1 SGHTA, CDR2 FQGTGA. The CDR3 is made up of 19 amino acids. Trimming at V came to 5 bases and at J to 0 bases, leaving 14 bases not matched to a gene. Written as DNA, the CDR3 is TGTGCCAGCAGCCGGGGGACAGGGTTTCGTTCTAGCTCCTACAATGAGCAGTTCTTC. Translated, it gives CASSRGTGFRSSSYNEQFF.

CDR3 residues: CASSPELNYGYTF. CDR3 nucleotide sequence: TGTGCCAGCAGCCCCGAGCTTAACTATGGCTACACCTTC. The V and J genes are TRBV5-4 and TRBJ1-2, with D hard to call. V lost 4 bases to trimming and J lost 1 base, with 8 bases between them. The CDR3 runs to 13 residues. Germline CDR1 SGHNT, CDR2 YYREEE (reference sequence).

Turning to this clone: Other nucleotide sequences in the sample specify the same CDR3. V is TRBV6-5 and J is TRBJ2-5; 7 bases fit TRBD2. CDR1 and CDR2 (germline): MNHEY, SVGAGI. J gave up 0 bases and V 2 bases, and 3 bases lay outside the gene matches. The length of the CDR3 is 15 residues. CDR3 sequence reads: CASSYGGENQETQYF. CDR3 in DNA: TGTGCCAGCAGTTACGGGGGGGAAAACCAAGAGACCCAGTACTTC.

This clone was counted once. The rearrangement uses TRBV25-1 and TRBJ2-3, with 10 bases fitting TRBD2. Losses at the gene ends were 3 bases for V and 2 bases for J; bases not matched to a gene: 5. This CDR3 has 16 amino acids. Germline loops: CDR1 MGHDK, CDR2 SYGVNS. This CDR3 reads CASSDSSGGHTDTQYF. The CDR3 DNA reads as TGTGCCAGCAGTGATTCTAGCGGGGGCCACACAGATACGCAGTATTTT. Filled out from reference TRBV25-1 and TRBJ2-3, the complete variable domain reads EADIYQTPRYLVIGTGKKITLECSQTMGHDKMYWYQQDPGMELHLIHYSYGVNSTEKGDLSSESTVSRIRTEHFPLTLESARPSHTSQYLCASSDSSGGHTDTQYFGPGTRLTVL.